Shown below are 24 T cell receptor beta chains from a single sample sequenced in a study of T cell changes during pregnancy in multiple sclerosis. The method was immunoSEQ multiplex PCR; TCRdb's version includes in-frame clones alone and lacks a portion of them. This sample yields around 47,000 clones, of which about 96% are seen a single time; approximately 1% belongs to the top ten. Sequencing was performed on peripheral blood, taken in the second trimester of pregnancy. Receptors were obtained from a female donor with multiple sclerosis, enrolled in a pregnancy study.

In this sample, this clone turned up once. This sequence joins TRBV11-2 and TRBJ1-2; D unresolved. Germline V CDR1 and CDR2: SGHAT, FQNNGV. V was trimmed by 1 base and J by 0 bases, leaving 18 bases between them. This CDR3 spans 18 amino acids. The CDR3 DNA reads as TGTGCCAGCAGCTTAGTCTCTGGGAGTTGGCTAGCTAACTATGGCTACACCTTC. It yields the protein CASSLVSGSWLANYGYTF.

The CDR3 reads CASSPRSGGAREGTDTQYF. The CDR3 coding sequence is TGTGCCAGCTCACCACGAAGCGGGGGGGCCCGAGAGGGGACAGATACGCAGTATTTT. The gene calls are TRBV18 and TRBJ2-3, with 10 bases matching TRBD2. Trimming at V came to 1 base and at J to 3 bases, leaving 13 bases not matched to a gene. The CDR3 extends over 19 amino acids. Germline-derived CDR1 and CDR2 are KGHSH and LQKENI.

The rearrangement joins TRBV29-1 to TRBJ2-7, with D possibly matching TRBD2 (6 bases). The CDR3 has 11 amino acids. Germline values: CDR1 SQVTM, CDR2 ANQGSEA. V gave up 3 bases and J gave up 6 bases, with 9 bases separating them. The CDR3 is CSVEGGGEQYF. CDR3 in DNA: TGCAGCGTTGAGGGGGGTGGCGAGCAGTACTTC.

CDR3 sequence (DNA): TGTGCCAGCAGTGAAGTGCCCCCCAGGCGCAATCAGCCCCAGCATTTT. This gives the protein CASSEVPPRRNQPQHF. The rearrangement joins TRBV2 to TRBJ1-5; no clear D. V was shortened by 1 base and J by 2 bases, with 12 bases between the two germline ends. CDR3 length: 16 amino acids. Germline values: CDR1 SNHLY, CDR2 FYNNEI.

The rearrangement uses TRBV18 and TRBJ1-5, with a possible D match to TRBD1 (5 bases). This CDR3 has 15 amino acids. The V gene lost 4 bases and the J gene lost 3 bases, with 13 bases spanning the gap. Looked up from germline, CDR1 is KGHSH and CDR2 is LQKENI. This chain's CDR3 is CASSRLAGSNQPQHF. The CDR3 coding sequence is TGTGCCAGCTCACGGTTGGCAGGGTCCAATCAGCCCCAGCATTTT.

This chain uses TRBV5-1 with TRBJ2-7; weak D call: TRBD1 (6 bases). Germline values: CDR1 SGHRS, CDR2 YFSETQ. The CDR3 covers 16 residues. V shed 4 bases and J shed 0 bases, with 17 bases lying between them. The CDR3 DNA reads TGCGCCAGCAGCCTAGAGCAGGGGTCCCTCTCCTACGAGCAGTACTTC. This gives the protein CASSLEQGSLSYEQYF.

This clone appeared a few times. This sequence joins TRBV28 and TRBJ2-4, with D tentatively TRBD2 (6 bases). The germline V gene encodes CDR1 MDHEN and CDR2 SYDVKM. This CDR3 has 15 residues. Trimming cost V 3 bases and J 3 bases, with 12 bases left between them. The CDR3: CASSFGGADKNIQYF. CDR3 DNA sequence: TGTGCCAGCAGTTTCGGAGGGGCGGACAAAAACATTCAGTACTTC. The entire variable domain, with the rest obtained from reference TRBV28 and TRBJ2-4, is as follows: DVKVTQSSRYLVKRTGEKVFLECVQDMDHENMFWYRQDPGLGLRLIYFSYDVKMKEKGDIPEGYSVSREKKERFSLILESASTNQTSMYLCASSFGGADKNIQYFGAGTRLSVL.

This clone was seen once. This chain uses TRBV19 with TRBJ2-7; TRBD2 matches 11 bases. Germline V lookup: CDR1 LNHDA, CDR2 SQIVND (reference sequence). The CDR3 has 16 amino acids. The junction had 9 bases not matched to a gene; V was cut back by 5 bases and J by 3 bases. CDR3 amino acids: CASSSHRTSGLYEQYF. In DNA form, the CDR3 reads TGTGCCAGTAGTTCGCACAGGACTAGCGGGCTCTACGAGCAGTACTTC.

The CDR3 here is CASNIAGYEQFF. CDR3 DNA sequence: TGCGCCAGCAATATCGCGGGCTATGAGCAGTTCTTC. The chain joins TRBV5-1 to TRBJ2-1; the D gene is possibly TRBD2 (5 bases). Trimming left V 6 bases short and J 8 bases short, with 12 bases between. This CDR3 comprises 12 residues. Looked up from germline, CDR1 is SGHRS and CDR2 is YFSETQ.

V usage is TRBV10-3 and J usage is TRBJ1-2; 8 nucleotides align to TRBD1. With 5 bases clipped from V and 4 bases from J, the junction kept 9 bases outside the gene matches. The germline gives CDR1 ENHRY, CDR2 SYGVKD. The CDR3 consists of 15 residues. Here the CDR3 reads CAISYTGGNGYGYTF. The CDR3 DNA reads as TGTGCCATCAGTTATACAGGGGGTAACGGCTATGGCTACACCTTC.

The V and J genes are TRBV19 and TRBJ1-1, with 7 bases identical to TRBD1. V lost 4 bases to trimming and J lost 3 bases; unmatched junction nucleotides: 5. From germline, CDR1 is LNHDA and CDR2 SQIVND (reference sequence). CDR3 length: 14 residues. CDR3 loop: CASSSRQGYTEAFF. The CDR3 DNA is TGTGCCAGTAGTAGTAGACAGGGATACACTGAAGCTTTCTTT.

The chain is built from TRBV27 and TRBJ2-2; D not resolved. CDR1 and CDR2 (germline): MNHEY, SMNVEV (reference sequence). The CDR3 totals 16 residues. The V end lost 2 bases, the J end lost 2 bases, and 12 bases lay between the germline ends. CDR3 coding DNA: TGTGCCAGCAGTTTACTTAGACACAAAAACACCGGGGAGCTGTTTTTT. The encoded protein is CASSLLRHKNTGELFF.

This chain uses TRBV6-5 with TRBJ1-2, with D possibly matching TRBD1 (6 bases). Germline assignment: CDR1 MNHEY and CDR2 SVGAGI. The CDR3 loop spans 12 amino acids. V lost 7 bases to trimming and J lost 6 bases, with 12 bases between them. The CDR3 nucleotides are TGTGCCAGCAAAGAGGGGGAGCATGGCTACACCTTC. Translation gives CASKEGEHGYTF.

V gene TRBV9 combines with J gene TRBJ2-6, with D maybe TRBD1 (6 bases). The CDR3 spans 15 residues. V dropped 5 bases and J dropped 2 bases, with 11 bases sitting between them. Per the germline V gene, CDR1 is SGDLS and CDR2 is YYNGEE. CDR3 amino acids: CASSPWGPGANVLTF. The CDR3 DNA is TGTGCCAGCAGTCCCTGGGGGCCTGGGGCCAACGTCCTGACTTTC.

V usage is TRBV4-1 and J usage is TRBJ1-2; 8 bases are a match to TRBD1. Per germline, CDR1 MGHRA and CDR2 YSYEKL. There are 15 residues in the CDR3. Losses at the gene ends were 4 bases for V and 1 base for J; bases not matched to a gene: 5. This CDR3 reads CASSRQQGGNYGYTF. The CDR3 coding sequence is TGCGCCAGCAGCCGACAACAGGGGGGTAACTATGGCTACACCTTC.

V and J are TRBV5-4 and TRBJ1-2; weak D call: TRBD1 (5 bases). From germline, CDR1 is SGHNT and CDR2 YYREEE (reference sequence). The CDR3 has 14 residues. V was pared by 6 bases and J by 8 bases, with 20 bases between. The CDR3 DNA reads TGTGCCAGCACCACCACCGGGACTTATTACGGCTACACCTTC. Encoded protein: CASTTTGTYYGYTF.

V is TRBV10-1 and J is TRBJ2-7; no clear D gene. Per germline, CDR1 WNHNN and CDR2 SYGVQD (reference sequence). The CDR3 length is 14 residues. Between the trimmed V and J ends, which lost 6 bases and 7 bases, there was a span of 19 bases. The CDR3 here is CASRHGPGPEEQYF. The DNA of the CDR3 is TGCGCCAGCAGACATGGGCCCGGCCCCGAGGAGCAGTACTTC.

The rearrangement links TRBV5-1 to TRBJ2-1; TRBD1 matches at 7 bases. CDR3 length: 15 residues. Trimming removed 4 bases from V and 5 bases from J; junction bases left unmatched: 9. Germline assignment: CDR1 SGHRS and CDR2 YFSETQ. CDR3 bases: TGCGCCAGCAGCCTCCCCCGGACAGGTGACAATGAGCAGTTCTTC. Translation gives CASSLPRTGDNEQFF.

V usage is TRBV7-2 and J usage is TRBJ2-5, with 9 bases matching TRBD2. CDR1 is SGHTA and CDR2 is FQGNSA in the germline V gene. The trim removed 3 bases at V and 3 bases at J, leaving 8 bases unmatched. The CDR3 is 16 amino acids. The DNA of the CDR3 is TGTGCCAGCAGCTTCCGGTTAGCGGGGGCCAAAGAGACCCAGTACTTC. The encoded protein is CASSFRLAGAKETQYF.

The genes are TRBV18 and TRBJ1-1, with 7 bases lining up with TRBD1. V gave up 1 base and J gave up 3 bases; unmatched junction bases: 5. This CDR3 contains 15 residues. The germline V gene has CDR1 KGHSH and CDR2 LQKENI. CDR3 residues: CASSPQGARDTEAFF. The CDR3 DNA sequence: TGTGCCAGCTCACCACAGGGGGCGAGGGACACTGAAGCTTTCTTT.

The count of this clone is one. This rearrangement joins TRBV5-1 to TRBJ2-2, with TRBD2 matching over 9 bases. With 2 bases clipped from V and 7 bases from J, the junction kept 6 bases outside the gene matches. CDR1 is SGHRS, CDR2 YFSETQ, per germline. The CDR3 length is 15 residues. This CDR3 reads CASSFLAGTRGELFF. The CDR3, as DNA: TGCGCCAGCAGCTTCCTAGCGGGGACCCGCGGGGAGCTGTTTTTT. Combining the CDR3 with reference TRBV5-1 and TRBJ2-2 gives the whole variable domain KAGVTQTPRYLIKTRGQQVTLSCSPISGHRSVSWYQQTPGQGLQFLFEYFSETQRNKGNFPGRFSGRQFSNSRSEMNVSTLELGDSALYLCASSFLAGTRGELFFGEGSRLTVL.

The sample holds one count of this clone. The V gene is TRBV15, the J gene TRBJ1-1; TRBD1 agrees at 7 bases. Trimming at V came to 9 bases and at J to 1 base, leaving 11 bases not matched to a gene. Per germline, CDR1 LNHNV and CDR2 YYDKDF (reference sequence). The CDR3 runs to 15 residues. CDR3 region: CATSWRRTGNTEAFF. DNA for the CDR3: TGTGCCACTTCATGGAGGAGGACAGGGAACACTGAAGCTTTCTTT.

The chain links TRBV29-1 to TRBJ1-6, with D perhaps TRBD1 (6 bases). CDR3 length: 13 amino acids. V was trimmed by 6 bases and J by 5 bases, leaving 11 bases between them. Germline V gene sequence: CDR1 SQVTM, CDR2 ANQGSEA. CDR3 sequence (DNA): TGCAGCGTAAGGACAGACCATAATTCACCCCTCCACTTT. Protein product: CSVRTDHNSPLHF. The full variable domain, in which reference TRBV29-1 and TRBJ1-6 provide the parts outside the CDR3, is SAVISQKPSRDICQRGTSLTIQCQVDSQVTMMFWYRQQPGQSLTLIATANQGSEATYESGFVIDKFPISRPNLTFSTLTVSNMSPEDSSIYLCSVRTDHNSPLHFGNGTRLTVT.

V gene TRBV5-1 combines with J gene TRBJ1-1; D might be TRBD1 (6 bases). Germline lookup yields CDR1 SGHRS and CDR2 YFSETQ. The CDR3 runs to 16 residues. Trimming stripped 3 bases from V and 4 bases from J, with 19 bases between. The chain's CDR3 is CASSSHDRSSATEAFF. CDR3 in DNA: TGCGCCAGCAGCTCTCACGACAGGTCGAGCGCCACTGAAGCTTTCTTT.